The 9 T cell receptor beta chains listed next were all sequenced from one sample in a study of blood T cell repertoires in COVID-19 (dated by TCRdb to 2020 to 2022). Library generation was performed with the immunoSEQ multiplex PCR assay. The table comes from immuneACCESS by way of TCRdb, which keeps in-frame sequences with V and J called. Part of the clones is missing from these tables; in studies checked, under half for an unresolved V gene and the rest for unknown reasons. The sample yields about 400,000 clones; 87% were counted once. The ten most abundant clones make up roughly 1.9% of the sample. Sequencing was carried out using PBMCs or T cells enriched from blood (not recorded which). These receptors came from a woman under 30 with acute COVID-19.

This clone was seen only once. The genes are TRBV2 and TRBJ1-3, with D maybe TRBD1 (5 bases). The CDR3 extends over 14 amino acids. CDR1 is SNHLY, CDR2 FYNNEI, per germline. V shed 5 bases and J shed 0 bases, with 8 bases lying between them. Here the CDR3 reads CASSSGGSGNTIYF. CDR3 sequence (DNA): TGTGCCAGCAGTTCGGGGGGCTCTGGAAACACCATATATTTT.

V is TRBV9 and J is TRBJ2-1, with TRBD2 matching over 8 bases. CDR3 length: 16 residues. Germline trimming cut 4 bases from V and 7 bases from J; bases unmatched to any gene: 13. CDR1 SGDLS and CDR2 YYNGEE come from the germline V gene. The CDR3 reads CASSQLVGLGENEQFF. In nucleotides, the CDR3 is TGTGCCAGCAGCCAACTAGTGGGACTAGGGGAAAATGAGCAGTTCTTC.

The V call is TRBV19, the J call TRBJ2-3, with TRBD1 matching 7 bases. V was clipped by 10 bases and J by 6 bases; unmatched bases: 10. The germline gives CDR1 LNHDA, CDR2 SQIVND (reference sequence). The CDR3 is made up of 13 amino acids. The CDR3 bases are TGTGCCACTATTACAGGGGATGCGGATACGCAGTATTTT. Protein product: CATITGDADTQYF.

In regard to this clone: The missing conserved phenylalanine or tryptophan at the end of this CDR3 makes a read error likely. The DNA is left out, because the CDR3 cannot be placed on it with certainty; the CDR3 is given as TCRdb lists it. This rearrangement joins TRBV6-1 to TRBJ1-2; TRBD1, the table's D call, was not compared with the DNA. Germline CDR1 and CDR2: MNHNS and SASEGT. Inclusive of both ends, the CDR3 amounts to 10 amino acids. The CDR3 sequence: CASSEAEQAV.

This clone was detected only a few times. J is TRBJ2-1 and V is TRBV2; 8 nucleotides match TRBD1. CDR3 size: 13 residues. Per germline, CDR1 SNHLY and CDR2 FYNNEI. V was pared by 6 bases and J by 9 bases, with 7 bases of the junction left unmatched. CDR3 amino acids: CASREDRDTEQFF. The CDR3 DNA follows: TGTGCCAGCAGGGAGGACAGGGACACTGAGCAGTTCTTC.

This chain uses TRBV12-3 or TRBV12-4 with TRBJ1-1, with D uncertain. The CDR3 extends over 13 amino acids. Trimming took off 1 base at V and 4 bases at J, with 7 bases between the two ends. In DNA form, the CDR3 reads TGTGCCAGCAGTTTAGGACAAAGCACTGAAGCTTTCTTT. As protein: CASSLGQSTEAFF.

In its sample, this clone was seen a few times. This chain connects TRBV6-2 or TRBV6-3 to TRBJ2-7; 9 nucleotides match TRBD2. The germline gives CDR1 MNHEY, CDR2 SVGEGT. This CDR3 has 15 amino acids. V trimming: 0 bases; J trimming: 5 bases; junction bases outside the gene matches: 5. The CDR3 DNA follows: TGTGCCAGCAGTTACTCACCTAGCGGGACCCACGAGCAGTACTTC. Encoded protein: CASSYSPSGTHEQYF.

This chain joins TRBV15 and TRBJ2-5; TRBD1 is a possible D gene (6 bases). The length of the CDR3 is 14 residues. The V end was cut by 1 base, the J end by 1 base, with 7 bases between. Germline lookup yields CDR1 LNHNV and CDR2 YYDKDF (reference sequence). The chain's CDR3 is CATSRGDTQETQYF. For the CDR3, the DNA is TGTGCCACCAGCAGAGGGGACACCCAAGAGACCCAGTACTTC.

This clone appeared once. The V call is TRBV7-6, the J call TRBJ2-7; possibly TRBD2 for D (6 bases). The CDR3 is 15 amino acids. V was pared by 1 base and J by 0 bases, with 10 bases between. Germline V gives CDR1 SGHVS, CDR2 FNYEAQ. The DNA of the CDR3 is TGTGCCAGCAGCTTAGGGGGGGTTTACTCCTACGAGCAGTACTTC. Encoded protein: CASSLGGVYSYEQYF.